A single sample is the source of the 32 T cell receptor beta chains below, sequenced in a study of T cells in localized non-small cell lung cancer. Assay: immunoSEQ multiplex PCR; the TCRdb copy retains only in-frame clones and omits some. This sample has some 90,000 clones; about 91% occur once, and the top ten carry roughly 15%. The material sequenced was peripheral blood, taken before any cancer treatment. The receptors were sampled from a man aged 40 to 69 with stage I squamous cell lung carcinoma.

The genes are TRBV2 and TRBJ2-3; TRBD2 matches at 9 bases. Germline CDR1 and CDR2: SNHLY and FYNNEI. The CDR3 has 15 residues. The V and J ends lost 5 bases and 0 bases, in that order; junction bases with no gene match: 3. DNA for the CDR3: TGTGCCAGCAGTAACAGCGGGGGGAGCACAGATACGCAGTATTTT. Its translation is CASSNSGGSTDTQYF.

This chain connects TRBV18 to TRBJ2-7; D tentatively reads TRBD1 or TRBD2 (5 bases each). Trimming removed 5 bases at V and 4 bases at J, with 18 bases between. CDR1 is KGHSH, CDR2 LQKENI, per germline. This CDR3 comprises 15 residues. The CDR3: CASSSPRDAKYEQYF. The CDR3 DNA reads as TGTGCCAGCTCATCCCCAAGGGACGCGAAGTACGAGCAGTACTTC.

The genes are TRBV10-3 and TRBJ2-2, with a possible D match to TRBD1 (5 bases). The CDR3 has 14 amino acids. Germline-derived CDR1 and CDR2 are ENHRY and SYGVKD. The V end was cut by 0 bases, the J end by 6 bases, with 8 bases between. This CDR3 is CAISESKGAGELFF. The DNA of the CDR3 is TGTGCCATCAGTGAGTCGAAAGGGGCCGGGGAGCTGTTTTTT.

In this sample, this clone turned up once. V gene TRBV6-6 combines with J gene TRBJ1-6; D gene unclear. CDR1 is MNHNY, CDR2 SVGAGI, per germline (reference sequence). V gave up 2 bases and J gave up 7 bases, with 6 bases separating them. CDR3 size: 13 residues. In nucleotides, the CDR3 is TGTGCCAGCAGTTACGACATAAATTCACCCCTCCACTTT. Amino acids: CASSYDINSPLHF.

The rearrangement links TRBV6-1 to TRBJ1-1; D ambiguous. CDR3 length: 13 residues. Trimming stripped 6 bases from V and 1 base from J, with 9 bases between. Germline V lookup: CDR1 MNHNS, CDR2 SASEGT. CDR3 sequence reads: CASRLGRNTEAFF. The CDR3 nucleotides read TGTGCCAGCAGACTAGGGCGGAACACTGAAGCTTTCTTT.

The rearrangement uses TRBV5-6 and TRBJ2-5; D uncertain. Between the trimmed V and J ends, which lost 3 bases and 1 base, there was a span of 10 bases. CDR1 and CDR2 from the germline V gene are SGHDT and YYEEEE. The CDR3 covers 14 residues. The CDR3 DNA reads TGTGCCAGCAGCTCCCAGGCTAGCCAAGAGACCCAGTACTTC. It yields the protein CASSSQASQETQYF.

About this clone: This same CDR3 is encoded by further DNA sequences in the sample. The chain's CDR3 is CASSLEGGSYEQYF. As DNA, the CDR3 is TGCGCCAGCAGCTTGGAGGGGGGCTCCTACGAGCAGTACTTC. The genes are TRBV5-1 and TRBJ2-7, with D perhaps given as TRBD1 or TRBD2 (6 bases each). Trimming took off 0 bases at V and 0 bases at J, with 7 bases between the two ends. The CDR3 sequence is 14 residues long. Per the germline V gene, CDR1 is SGHRS and CDR2 is YFSETQ. Supplemented by reference TRBV5-1 and TRBJ2-7, the full variable domain reads KAGVTQTPRYLIKTRGQQVTLSCSPISGHRSVSWYQQTPGQGLQFLFEYFSETQRNKGNFPGRFSGRQFSNSRSEMNVSTLELGDSALYLCASSLEGGSYEQYFGPGTRLTVT.

The chain couples TRBV10-3 to TRBJ2-1, with 12 bases matching TRBD2. The germline gives CDR1 ENHRY, CDR2 SYGVKD. Trimming cost V 6 bases and J 5 bases; bases outside gene matches: 2. The CDR3 loop spans 14 amino acids. The CDR3, as DNA: TGTGCCATCAGGACTAGCGGGGGTGACAATGAGCAGTTCTTC. Translating it yields CAIRTSGGDNEQFF.

The chain combines TRBV25-1 with TRBJ2-1; D remains ambiguous. V was shortened by 3 bases and J by 6 bases, with 15 bases between the two germline ends. Germline V gives CDR1 MGHDK, CDR2 SYGVNS. The CDR3 consists of 15 residues. CDR3 sequence reads: CASSDPGYQGNEQFF. The CDR3 region has the DNA TGTGCCAGCAGTGATCCCGGATACCAAGGCAATGAGCAGTTCTTC.

The V gene is TRBV6-5, the J gene TRBJ1-5, with no clear D. Germline V gives CDR1 MNHEY, CDR2 SVGAGI. V was cut by 4 bases and J by 7 bases, with 8 bases left in between. CDR3 length: 12 amino acids. The CDR3 is CASSSAGQPQHF. Written as DNA, the CDR3 is TGTGCCAGCAGTTCCGCAGGCCAGCCCCAGCATTTT.

In its sample, this clone was seen once. The chain carries TRBV7-2 and TRBJ1-5, with D possibly matching TRBD1 (5 bases). Germline loops: CDR1 SGHTA, CDR2 FQGNSA. There are 16 residues in the CDR3. With 3 bases removed from V and 5 bases from J, the gap between germline ends came to 17 bases. CDR3 sequence: CASSFHSWGGDQPQHF. The CDR3 DNA is TGTGCCAGCAGCTTCCATTCGTGGGGGGGGGATCAGCCCCAGCATTTT.

The chain couples TRBV19 to TRBJ1-5; maybe TRBD1 (5 bases). The V end was cut by 1 base, the J end by 5 bases, with 15 bases between. Germline-derived CDR1 and CDR2 are LNHDA and SQIVND (reference sequence). This CDR3 is 16 amino acids long. The CDR3 DNA reads TGTGCCAGTAGTATAGCGGGGACCCAGGGTTATCAGCCCCAGCATTTT. Protein product: CASSIAGTQGYQPQHF. The whole variable domain, remainder taken from reference TRBV19 and TRBJ1-5, is DGGITQSPKYLFRKEGQNVTLSCEQNLNHDAMYWYRQDPGQGLRLIYYSQIVNDFQKGDIAEGYSVSREKKESFPLTVTSAQKNPTAFYLCASSIAGTQGYQPQHFGDGTRLSIL.

The chain links TRBV7-2 to TRBJ2-3; 13 positions match TRBD2. CDR1 is SGHTA and CDR2 is FQGNSA in the germline V gene. The CDR3 is made up of 17 amino acids. The junction had 7 bases not matched to a gene; V was cut back by 5 bases and J by 2 bases. This CDR3 is CASSPGLAGVITDTQYF. CDR3 DNA sequence: TGTGCCAGCAGCCCCGGACTAGCGGGGGTGATCACAGATACGCAGTATTTT.

In its sample, this clone was seen many times. The chain couples TRBV5-4 to TRBJ1-4; D is perhaps TRBD1 (5 bases). The V end was cut by 4 bases, the J end by 0 bases, with 13 bases between. Germline V gene data show CDR1 as SGHNT and CDR2 as YYREEE (reference sequence). CDR3 length: 16 amino acids. CDR3 protein: CASSTGGSSTNEKLFF. The CDR3 nucleotides read TGTGCCAGCAGCACCGGGGGGTCCTCAACTAATGAAAAACTGTTTTTT.

V usage is TRBV2 and J usage is TRBJ2-6, with D perhaps given as TRBD1 or TRBD2 (5 bases each). V was shortened by 7 bases and J by 5 bases, with 15 bases between the two germline ends. This CDR3 comprises 15 residues. The V gene's germline CDR1 is SNHLY and CDR2 FYNNEI. The CDR3: CASIPGPSRANVLTF. The CDR3 bases are TGTGCCAGCATTCCGGGACCTTCGAGGGCCAACGTCCTGACTTTC.

V is TRBV6-6 and J is TRBJ1-6; TRBD1 aligns across 11 bases. V gave up 5 bases and J gave up 9 bases; unmatched junction bases: 6. Germline V gene data show CDR1 as MNHNY and CDR2 as SVGAGI (reference sequence). This CDR3 contains 15 residues. CDR3: CASSDLGQGASPLHF. Written as DNA, the CDR3 is TGTGCCAGCAGTGACCTCGGACAGGGGGCTTCACCCCTCCACTTT.

The J gene is TRBJ1-2, the V gene TRBV2; D possibly corresponds to TRBD1 (6 bases). Germline-derived CDR1 and CDR2 are SNHLY and FYNNEI. V lost 5 bases to trimming and J lost 2 bases, with 15 bases between them. This CDR3 has 15 amino acids. The CDR3 here is CASSFRQVKNYGYTF. The DNA for the CDR3 is TGTGCCAGCAGTTTTCGACAGGTGAAGAACTATGGCTACACCTTC.

The chain combines TRBV28 with TRBJ1-6; D call uncertain. CDR3 length: 15 residues. The V and J ends lost 5 bases and 9 bases respectively, with 17 bases between them. In germline, CDR1 is MDHEN, CDR2 SYDVKM. DNA for the CDR3: TGTGCCAGCAGTCTTGGCTCCCTTCTGGGTTCACCCCTCCACTTT. Amino acid sequence: CASSLGSLLGSPLHF.

V gene TRBV6-5 combines with J gene TRBJ1-6; D is unresolved. Trimming shortened V by 6 bases and J by 6 bases, and 6 bases separated the two germline ends. The germline V gene has CDR1 MNHEY and CDR2 SVGAGI. The CDR3 contains 12 residues. The CDR3, as DNA: TGTGCCAGCAGCATGGGTAATTCACCCCTCCACTTT. Protein: CASSMGNSPLHF.

This chain connects TRBV7-2 to TRBJ2-3; D is unclear. The V end lost 5 bases, the J end lost 1 base, and 7 bases lay between the germline ends. The CDR3 contains 13 residues. CDR1 is SGHTA and CDR2 is FQGNSA in the germline V gene. CDR3: CASSLSGTDTQYF. The CDR3 DNA follows: TGTGCCAGCAGCCTAAGTGGCACAGATACGCAGTATTTT.

This chain connects TRBV5-1 to TRBJ1-4; D is ambiguous. Germline V lookup: CDR1 SGHRS, CDR2 YFSETQ. V was pared by 1 base and J by 0 bases, with 16 bases between. The CDR3 runs to 18 residues. The CDR3 here is CASSLFGQDIATNEKLFF. CDR3 nucleotide sequence: TGCGCCAGCAGCTTGTTTGGGCAGGATATAGCAACTAATGAAAAACTGTTTTTT. Full variable domain (remainder filled in from reference TRBV5-1 and TRBJ1-4): KAGVTQTPRYLIKTRGQQVTLSCSPISGHRSVSWYQQTPGQGLQFLFEYFSETQRNKGNFPGRFSGRQFSNSRSEMNVSTLELGDSALYLCASSLFGQDIATNEKLFFGSGTQLSVL.

The rearrangement links TRBV18 to TRBJ2-7; either TRBD1 or TRBD2 may fit D (6 bases each). Germline V CDR1 and CDR2: KGHSH, LQKENI. This CDR3 is 14 amino acids long. V lost 3 bases, J lost 5 bases, and 14 bases lay in between. CDR3 loop: CASSPKGGGDEQYF. Written as DNA, the CDR3 is TGTGCCAGCTCACCCAAAGGGGGAGGCGACGAGCAGTACTTC.

V gene TRBV20-1 combines with J gene TRBJ2-5, with unresolved D. Germline V gene data show CDR1 as DFQATT and CDR2 as SNEGSKA (reference sequence). V lost 2 bases to trimming and J lost 0 bases, with 1 base between them. This CDR3 spans 11 amino acids. The CDR3 DNA sequence: TGCAGTGCTAGAAACCAAGAGACCCAGTACTTC. Protein: CSARNQETQYF.

The rearrangement joins TRBV9 to TRBJ1-5; D unclear. Germline CDR1 and CDR2: SGDLS and YYNGEE. The CDR3 length is 15 residues. The ends were cut back, 0 bases at V and 2 bases at J, with 9 bases in the middle. The CDR3 loop is CASSVAPEGNQPQHF. CDR3 nucleotide sequence: TGTGCCAGCAGCGTAGCCCCGGAGGGCAATCAGCCCCAGCATTTT. The complete variable domain, with remaining parts taken from reference TRBV9 and TRBJ1-5, reads DSGVTQTPKHLITATGQRVTLRCSPRSGDLSVYWYQQSLDQGLQFLIQYYNGEERAKGNILERFSAQQFPDLHSELNLSSLELGDSALYFCASSVAPEGNQPQHFGDGTRLSIL.

This chain joins TRBV7-2 and TRBJ2-3, with a tentative D call TRBD1 (5 bases). The CDR3 is 14 residues long. Germline CDR1 SGHTA, CDR2 FQGNSA. With 0 bases removed from V and 2 bases from J, the gap between germline ends came to 6 bases. The CDR3 is CASSLATATDTQYF. CDR3 DNA sequence: TGTGCCAGCAGCTTAGCGACAGCCACAGATACGCAGTATTTT.

The chain carries TRBV18 and TRBJ2-3, with 8 bases aligning to TRBD2. With 4 bases clipped from V and 5 bases from J, the junction kept 8 bases outside the gene matches. The CDR3 contains 15 residues. Germline assignment: CDR1 KGHSH and CDR2 LQKENI. CDR3 coding DNA: TGTGCCAGCTCACGCCCGGGGGGGCTTAAAGATACGCAGTATTTT. It specifies CASSRPGGLKDTQYF.

The chain joins TRBV7-8 to TRBJ2-3; 9 nucleotides align to TRBD1. The CDR3 has 15 amino acids. The germline gives CDR1 SGHVS, CDR2 FQNEAQ. The V and J ends lost 5 bases and 6 bases, in that order; junction bases with no gene match: 9. Written as DNA, the CDR3 is TGTGCCAGCAGCGACAGGGGGATCTTCGGTGATACGCAGTATTTT. It yields the protein CASSDRGIFGDTQYF. Supplemented by reference TRBV7-8 and TRBJ2-3, the full variable domain reads GAGVSQSPRYKVAKRGQDVALRCDPISGHVSLFWYQQALGQGPEFLTYFQNEAQLDKSGLPSDRFFAERPEGSVSTLKIQRTQQEDSAVYLCASSDRGIFGDTQYFGPGTRLTVL.

This clone was recorded once. The J gene is TRBJ2-7, the V gene TRBV5-5; D gene uncertain. CDR1 is SGHKS, CDR2 YYEKEE, per germline (reference sequence). The CDR3 has 14 residues. V was pared by 1 base and J by 0 bases, with 8 bases between. The CDR3 here is CASSLWADSYEQYF. CDR3 sequence (DNA): TGTGCCAGCAGCTTGTGGGCAGACTCCTACGAGCAGTACTTC.

This clone was seen a single time. This chain connects TRBV7-9 to TRBJ2-7; D possibly corresponds to TRBD2 (6 bases). The V end lost 3 bases, the J end lost 6 bases, and 12 bases lay between the germline ends. CDR3 length equals 13 residues. Germline CDR1 SEHNR, CDR2 FQNEAQ (reference sequence). The CDR3 DNA sequence: TGTGCCAGCAGCTTTAGTGGGGAGGTCGAGCAGTACTTC. Protein product: CASSFSGEVEQYF.

The CDR3 DNA sequence: TGTGCCAGCATCACATTTCGGGGGGGCACAGATACGCAGTATTTT. It specifies CASITFRGGTDTQYF. The chain combines TRBV5-6 with TRBJ2-3; 7 nucleotides match TRBD2. The CDR3 totals 15 residues. Per germline, CDR1 SGHDT and CDR2 YYEEEE. The ends lost 6 bases at V and 1 base at J; junction bases unmatched: 8. Complete variable domain (other parts from reference TRBV5-6 and TRBJ2-3): DAGVTQSPTHLIKTRGQQVTLRCSPKSGHDTVSWYQQALGQGPQFIFQYYEEEERQRGNFPDRFSGHQFPNYSSELNVNALLLGDSALYLCASITFRGGTDTQYFGPGTRLTVL.

The chain combines TRBV6-6 with TRBJ1-2, with a tentative D call TRBD1 (6 bases). V shed 4 bases and J shed 9 bases, with 18 bases lying between them. Germline assignment: CDR1 MNHNY and CDR2 SVGAGI (reference sequence). This CDR3 comprises 14 residues. Here the CDR3 reads CASSLSPPGHSYTF. The CDR3 region has the DNA TGTGCCAGCAGTTTGTCCCCTCCGGGACACAGCTACACCTTC.

This chain links TRBV5-1 with TRBJ2-7; 10 positions match TRBD1. Germline V gene lookup returns CDR1 SGHRS and CDR2 YFSETQ. V gave up 0 bases and J gave up 4 bases; unmatched junction bases: 4. This CDR3 contains 15 residues. In DNA, the CDR3 is TGCGCCAGCAGCTTGGTGGGGACAGGGGAGTACGAGCAGTACTTC. Translating it yields CASSLVGTGEYEQYF.